The text below deals with one TCR beta chain. Antigen specificity is unknown. PCR primers comprised 60 Vbeta and 13 Jbeta primers. Measured with immunoSEQ multiplex PCR; TCRdb has only the in-frame clones, and not every one. The sample holds roughly 150,000 clones; around 86% are singletons and the top ten take less than 1.5%. The data were taken from a study of cytomegalovirus exposure and HLA in healthy donors. Study conclusions and caveats: The study had only CMV serostatus as immune exposure information. It was assumed in the presence/absence analyses that sequencing depth was roughly uniform across donors.

Donors counted as nominally healthy when sampled, yet unrecorded immune exposures were likely. The germline V gene encodes CDR1 SGHDT and CDR2 YYEEEE. The CDR3 covers 15 residues. Trimming left V 0 bases short and J 3 bases short, with 12 bases between. V is TRBV5-6 and J is TRBJ1-1, with D perhaps TRBD1 (6 bases). This clonotype was obtained from a female donor in good health and CMV-seronegative. Sequenced material: PBMCs. The DNA for the CDR3 is TGTGCCAGCAGCTTGGTGCGGGGGCGGGACACTGAAGCTTTCTTT. It codes for CASSLVRGRDTEAFF.